The entry that follows covers one TCR beta chain sequence. The antigen is unknown. Controls came from buffy coats of healthy blood donors. This sample stems from a study of STAT5B mutations in CD4+ large granular lymphocyte leukemia. At the level of the study: Among healthy controls, a particular HLA allele went with more CDR3 'QG' motifs. Overall study results and limits: 8/27 top patient clones versus 2/35 control clones were TRBV06-family. Data were not HLA-matched across samples.

CDR1 and CDR2 from the germline V gene are MDHEN and SYDVKM. The CDR3 has 17 amino acids. The ends were cut back, 4 bases at V and 2 bases at J, with 20 bases in the middle. The method was immunoSEQ multiplex PCR; TCRdb's version includes in-frame clones alone and lacks a portion of them. The sample lists 45,000 to 55,000 clones, roughly three quarters occurring once. The receptor was isolated from a human donor in good health. The genes are TRBV28 and TRBJ1-2, with unresolved D. The sequencing input was CD4+ T cells from blood buffy coats. CDR3 in DNA: TGTGCCAGCAGTTCACCGTCCTATGGGTCCCGGAACTATGGCTACACCTTC. It specifies CASSSPSYGSRNYGYTF.